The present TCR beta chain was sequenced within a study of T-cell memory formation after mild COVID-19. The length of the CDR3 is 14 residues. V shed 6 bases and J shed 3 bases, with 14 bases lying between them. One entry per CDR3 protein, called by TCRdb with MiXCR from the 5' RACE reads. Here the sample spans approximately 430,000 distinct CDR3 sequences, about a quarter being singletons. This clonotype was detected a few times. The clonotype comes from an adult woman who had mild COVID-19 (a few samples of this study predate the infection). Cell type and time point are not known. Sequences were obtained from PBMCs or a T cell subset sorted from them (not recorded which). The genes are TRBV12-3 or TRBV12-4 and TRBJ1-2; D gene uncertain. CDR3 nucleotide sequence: TGTGCCAGCAGATCCAACCGCCTCTACTATGGCTACACCTTC. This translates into CASRSNRLYYGYTF.